What follows are 10 T cell receptor beta chains derived from one specimen sequenced in a study of blood T cell repertoires in COVID-19. Profiling relied on immunoSEQ multiplex PCR, and the TCRdb table lists in-frame clones only, not all of them. The sample has about 290,000 clones; around nine tenths are singletons. The material sequenced was peripheral blood. The receptor source for this set is a woman in her 30s with COVID-19, enrolled during active disease.

This chain uses TRBV5-1 with TRBJ2-7; 9 bases map to TRBD2. J gave up 0 bases and V 0 bases, and 7 bases lay outside the gene matches. CDR1 and CDR2 (germline): SGHRS, YFSETQ. The CDR3 runs 17 residues. Here the CDR3 reads CASSLAPSGKSSYEQYF. The CDR3 coding sequence is TGCGCCAGCAGCTTGGCCCCTAGCGGGAAAAGCTCCTACGAGCAGTACTTC.

This clone was detected once. The chain couples TRBV18 to TRBJ1-1; 7 bases align to TRBD1. Germline V lookup: CDR1 KGHSH, CDR2 LQKENI. V lost 0 bases and J lost 5; bases outside the gene matches: 3. The CDR3 runs 14 residues. The CDR3 nucleotides are TGTGCCAGCTCACCACCGCCAGGGGGGACTGAAGCTTTCTTT. Protein sequence: CASSPPPGGTEAFF.

The chain uses TRBV11-2 and TRBJ2-7; perhaps TRBD2 as D (5 bases). This CDR3 contains 13 residues. V was pared by 3 bases and J by 6 bases, with 12 bases between. Germline loops: CDR1 SGHAT, CDR2 FQNNGV. CDR3 nucleotide sequence: TGTGCCAGCAGCTTCTCCCCAGAGGGCGAGCAGTACTTC. Translation: CASSFSPEGEQYF. Looking up the rest from reference TRBV11-2 and TRBJ2-7 gives the full variable domain: EAGVAQSPRYKIIEKRQSVAFWCNPISGHATLYWYQQILGQGPKLLIQFQNNGVVDDSQLPKDRFSAERLKGVDSTLKIQPAKLEDSAVYLCASSFSPEGEQYFGPGTRLTVT.

J is TRBJ1-1 and V is TRBV10-3; a possible D gene is TRBD1 (6 bases). Trimming shortened V by 6 bases and J by 2 bases, and 16 bases separated the two germline ends. The CDR3 is made up of 15 amino acids. Per germline, CDR1 ENHRY and CDR2 SYGVKD. The CDR3 DNA reads TGTGCCATCAGCCTAACAGGGAACGGTAACACTGAAGCTTTCTTT. Residues: CAISLTGNGNTEAFF.

The chain combines TRBV13 with TRBJ2-7; a weak D match, TRBD2 (9 bases). V shed 5 bases and J shed 3 bases, with 26 bases lying between them. The CDR3 has 18 residues. Germline-derived CDR1 and CDR2 are PRHDT and FYEKMQ (reference sequence). The CDR3 DNA is TGTGCCAGCAGCCACCGCAGGGGGCATTTGCGGGGGGGCTACGAGCAGTACTTC. This codes for CASSHRRGHLRGGYEQYF.

This clone was observed a few times. The chain couples TRBV23-1 to TRBJ1-3; no reliable D call. TRBV23-1 is annotated as an ORF whose role is uncertain. Between the trimmed V and J ends, which lost 5 bases and 0 bases, there was a span of 11 bases. CDR3 length: 15 residues. CDR3 region: CASSFQTSSGNTIYF. CDR3 in DNA: TGCGCCAGCAGTTTCCAGACAAGCTCTGGAAACACCATATATTTT.

V usage is TRBV4-1 and J usage is TRBJ2-1; D perhaps matches TRBD2 (6 bases). Germline loops: CDR1 MGHRA, CDR2 YSYEKL. V lost 5 bases and J lost 0, with 11 bases in between. This CDR3 contains 15 residues. The CDR3 reads CASSYAGSSYNEQFF. The DNA of the CDR3 is TGCGCCAGCAGCTATGCGGGGAGCTCCTACAATGAGCAGTTCTTC.

The V gene is TRBV27, the J gene TRBJ2-1; 9 nucleotides align to TRBD1. The V gene's germline CDR1 is MNHEY and CDR2 SMNVEV (reference sequence). V shed 8 bases and J 4 bases; nucleotides not matched to a gene: 9. The CDR3 loop spans 15 amino acids. The CDR3 sequence is CASGAGTGIYNEQFF. The CDR3 bases are TGTGCCAGCGGTGCCGGGACAGGGATATACAATGAGCAGTTCTTC.

This chain joins TRBV2 and TRBJ2-1; 9 positions match TRBD1. Unmatched junction bases numbered 4, after V lost 6 bases and J lost 1 base. The CDR3 is made up of 15 amino acids. Germline assignment: CDR1 SNHLY and CDR2 FYNNEI. The CDR3 loop reads CASSRDRESYNEQFF. The CDR3 nucleotides are TGTGCCAGCAGCCGGGACAGGGAGTCCTACAATGAGCAGTTCTTC.

The chain employs TRBV14 and TRBJ1-3; D ambiguous. Germline values: CDR1 SGHDN, CDR2 FVKESK. CDR3 length: 16 residues. Trimming stripped 3 bases from V and 3 bases from J, with 15 bases between. CDR3 in amino acids: CASSQDLEGFGNTIYF. The CDR3 DNA reads TGTGCCAGCAGCCAGGACCTGGAGGGCTTTGGAAACACCATATATTTT.